The rows below give T cell receptor beta chains drawn from one sample of a study of shared clonotypes between healthy human individuals. Profiled with immunoSEQ multiplex PCR; TCRdb holds only in-frame clones, not every one. The sample lists roughly 2.1 million clones, under 95% occurring once. The sample taken for sequencing was naive CD8+ T cells from PBMCs. The origin of the receptors is a man aged 18 to 29 in good health. Some clones in this sample may be carry-over from other donors' samples. CDR3s include the opening cysteine and the closing phenylalanine or tryptophan. D genes are given only for firm matches. Clone size, where shown, is once, few, many, or a class for clones that have expanded.

- 16 TRBJ2-7 - TRBV4-3 TGCGCCAGCAGCCAAGATGGGGGAGACGGCTCCTACGAGCAGTACTTC CASSQDGGDGSYEQYF
TRBD1 13 TRBJ1-4 - TRBV28 TGTGCCAGCAGTCCAGGGGGGCGGGAAAAACTGTTTTTT CASSPGGREKLFF
- 17 TRBJ2-2 - TRBV7-9 TGTGCCAGCAGCTTGGGCGGGTCTTCACCGAACACCGGGGAGCTGTTTTTT CASSLGGSSPNTGELFF
- 14 TRBJ1-1 - TRBV5-6 TGTGCCAGCAGCTTTAGCAGATTGAACACTGAAGCTTTCTTT CASSFSRLNTEAFF
- 15 TRBJ2-1 - TRBV7-9 TGTGCCAGCAGCTTCCCCGGGACACCCTGGAATGAGCAGTTCTTC CASSFPGTPWNEQFF
- 16 TRBJ2-1 - TRBV27 TGTGCCAGCAGTTCACAGAAAGGGGCGGGTTACAATGAGCAGTTCTTC CASSSQKGAGYNEQFF
TRBD1 17 TRBJ1-5 - TRBV6-4 TGTGCCAGCAGGGGGGACAGACGGAAGAAATTTGGGTCGCCCCAGCATTTT CASRGDRRKKFGSPQHF
- 15 TRBJ1-5 few TRBV27 TGTGCCAGCAGTATCGGGCGGTCTAGCAATCAGCCCCAGCATTTT CASSIGRSSNQPQHF
- 13 TRBJ2-1 - TRBV2 TGTGCTAGCGGCCGCCTAGGTTGGGATGAGCAGTTCTTC CASGRLGWDEQFF
- 12 TRBJ2-5 - TRBV13 TGTGCCAGCCGGAGGGGGCAAGAGACCCAGTACTTC CASRRGQETQYF
- 16 TRBJ1-2 - TRBV9 TGTGCCAGCAGCGTAGATGGCACAGGAGGGGGCTATGGCTACACCTTC CASSVDGTGGGYGYTF
TRBD2 14 TRBJ2-7 - TRBV6-5 TGTGCCAGCAGTCTGGGACTAGCGGGAGACGAGCAGTACTTC CASSLGLAGDEQYF
- 16 TRBJ2-1 - TRBV6-6 TGTGCCAGCAGTTACTATTCGGCGGCGAAGTACAATGAGCAGTTCTTC CASSYYSAAKYNEQFF
TRBD2 17 TRBJ2-3 once TRBV7-2 TGTGCCAGCAGCTTCGGACTAGCGGGAGGGGGCACAGATACGCAGTATTTT CASSFGLAGGGTDTQYF
- 14 TRBJ2-3 - TRBV7-6 TGTGCCAGCAGCTTAGAGGCAGGGATAGATACGCAGTATTTT CASSLEAGIDTQYF
- 12 TRBJ2-7 - TRBV28 TGTGCCAGCAGTTTAAGCACTATCGAGCAGTACTTC CASSLSTIEQYF
- 15 TRBJ2-7 - TRBV7-9 TGTGCCAGCAGCCCCGGGACGGTGGTCTCCTACGAGCAGTACTTC CASSPGTVVSYEQYF
- 16 TRBJ1-5 - TRBV11-2 TGTGCCAGCAGCCAATCGACAGCGTATAGCAATCAGCCCCAGCATTTT CASSQSTAYSNQPQHF
- 15 TRBJ2-7 - TRBV28 TGTGCCAGCAGCTACGGGCCAGGGGAATCCTACGAGCAGTACTTC CASSYGPGESYEQYF
- 15 TRBJ1-4 - TRBV7-9 TGTGCCAGCAGCTCAGGACAGCCAGTTAATGAAAAACTGTTTTTT CASSSGQPVNEKLFF
- 14 TRBJ2-5 - TRBV9 TGTGCCAGCAGCGAGACGGGCCCTCAAGAGACCCAGTACTTC CASSETGPQETQYF
- 13 TRBJ2-3 - TRBV4-1 TGCGCCAGCAGCCAACGTGGGGATAGTAGGCCGGATTTT CASSQRGDSRPDF
TRBD2 13 TRBJ2-5 - TRBV5-6 TGTGCCAGCAGTAGCGGGGGTCCGGGGACCCAGTACTTC CASSSGGPGTQYF
- 18 TRBJ2-5 - TRBV27 TGTGCCAGCAGTTTAGGGTTGGGGGGGCGAGGTTGGAAAGAGACCCAGTACTTC CASSLGLGGRGWKETQYF